This record looks at one TCR beta chain sequence and its context. This clonotype was recorded at least ten times. Its cognate antigen has yet to be identified. The input lacks base qualities; no much larger clone sits a single base away. These data come from a study of neurological immune-mediated disorders (dated by TCRdb to between 2018 and 2021). For the study in its entirety: Of the 35 or so multiple sclerosis patients, about 31 had relapsing-remitting MS and 3 had secondary progressive MS. The study compared peripheral blood TCR-beta repertoires of HTLV-I-associated myelopathy (HAM/TSP) patients, multiple sclerosis patients and healthy controls using UMI-based sequencing. Longitudinal samples, technical triplicates and paired sorted CD4+ and CD8+ T-cell subsets, alongside PBMC samples, were included among the roughly 96 TCR-beta libraries. The cohort comprised 68 subjects: around 15 HAM/TSP patients, some 34 multiple sclerosis patients and around 20 healthy controls. What the authors observed across the whole study: No identical CDR3 amino acid sequences were shared among expanded clones across subjects, suggesting private TCR-beta repertoires in all groups. TCR clonal expansion was greatest in HAM/TSP patients and smallest in MS patients, who ranked below even healthy controls. Phylogenetic analysis grouped repertoires from 18 of 34 MS patients into a cluster of related CDR3 sequences, suggesting a possible repertoire-level signature. The MS cluster showed no association with clinical or MRI features, and the authors stated that larger cohorts are needed.

For the unsorted PBMC libraries, 2 million PBMCs were stored in RNAlater at -80 degrees C until RNA extraction and were used to generate the libraries. The multiple sclerosis patients were enrolled in a US clinical protocol that evaluated disease progression with magnetic resonance imaging. Peripheral blood was subjected to Ficoll-Hypaque density gradient centrifugation to isolate PBMCs, which were then cryopreserved in liquid nitrogen. In the germline V gene, CDR1 corresponds to SGHVS and CDR2 to FNYEAQ. The CDR3 starts with the cysteine, ends with the phenylalanine, and has 13 residues. Only the CDR3 part of the read is kept: 39 bases, read in frame from the first base. Unmatched junction bases come to 4, with V trimmed by 5 bases and J by 3 bases. cDNA was synthesized by template-switch 5'RACE using a primer carrying a 10-nucleotide random unique molecular identifier by which each TCR transcript was tagged. Each sequencing run produced over 170 million TCR-beta sequences covering 15-18 subjects. The RNeasy kit was used to extract total RNA. The KAPA Real-time Library Amplification kit was used to amplify TCR-beta VDJ regions with primers for the TCR constant region and the 5'RACE anchor. A first PCR added sample indexes and Illumina adaptors, and a second PCR then raised library yield. After Ampure bead purification, the roughly 650 bp TCR product was size-selected on a 2% E-gel SizeSelection system. Before pooling, library quality was assessed on a Bioanalyzer, concentration was determined with Qubit, and library quantification was performed with the Kapa Library Quantification kit. Libraries were sequenced paired-end 2 x 150 bp on an Illumina HiSeq 2500. To increase sequence diversity, about 23-32% phiX was spiked into each library pool. The study's own analysis went as follows. Quality-filtered reads were processed with the UMI-based MiGEC pipeline, which removed over 75% of raw TCR sequences during error correction. VDJ genes were aligned to IMGT germline references, and each clonotype was defined by a unique CDR3 amino acid sequence together with V-J genes. Clonal expansion, Shannon diversity and CDR3 relatedness were evaluated with VDJtools (CalcPairwiseDistances, ClusterSamples), while phylogenetic trees were built in CLCbio workbench. Expanded clones were defined as having at least 8 unique UMIs, based on coefficient-of-variation modelling across technical triplicates. The raw public data were reprocessed by TCRdb itself: fastp quality trimming at Q25, MiXCR clonotype calling, in-frame beta chains only. Every CDR3 protein is listed once, alongside the most common genes and DNA of its rows. TCRdb's processing, not the authors' own work, is the source of the V and J calls. In all, the sample holds about 120,000 distinct CDR3 sequences, and roughly 3.2% of those were seen once. The top ten clonotypes cover 1% to 1.5% of the sample.

Recombination joined TRBV7-6 with TRBJ2-7; TRBD1 agrees with 7 junctional bases. Sequencing input: PBMCs. This TCR came from a woman under 40 with multiple sclerosis. The DNA is as follows: TGTGCCAGCAGCCCAAGACAGGGCTACGAGCAGTACTTC. Its translation is CASSPRQGYEQYF.